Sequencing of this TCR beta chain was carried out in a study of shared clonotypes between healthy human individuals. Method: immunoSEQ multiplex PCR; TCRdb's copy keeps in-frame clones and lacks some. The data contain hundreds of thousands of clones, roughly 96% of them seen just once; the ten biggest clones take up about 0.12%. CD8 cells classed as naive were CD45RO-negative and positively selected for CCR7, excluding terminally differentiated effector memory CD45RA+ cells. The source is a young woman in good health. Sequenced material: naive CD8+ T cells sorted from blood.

CDR3 sequence: CASSPDPPYEQYF. The CDR3 DNA sequence: TGTGCCAGCAGCCCCGATCCTCCTTACGAGCAGTACTTC. The chain is built from TRBV7-9 and TRBJ2-7; D uncertain. This CDR3 contains 13 residues. Germline V CDR1 and CDR2: SEHNR, FQNEAQ (reference sequence). Trimming left V 5 bases short and J 4 bases short, with 12 bases between.